What follows are 12 T cell receptor beta chains derived from one specimen sequenced in a study of cytomegalovirus exposure and HLA in healthy donors. The primer mix had 60 Vbeta and 13 Jbeta primers. The table came from immunoSEQ multiplex PCR; TCRdb's copy has only in-frame clones and leaves some out. The sample lists about 170,000 clones; roughly four fifths were seen once. The sample taken for sequencing was PBMCs. The receptor source for this set is a man between 18 and 29 years old in good health and CMV-seronegative.

V is TRBV19 and J is TRBJ2-7; D perhaps matches TRBD1 (5 bases). V was cut by 2 bases and J by 2 bases, with 10 bases left in between. The CDR3 totals 14 residues. Per the germline V gene, CDR1 is LNHDA and CDR2 is SQIVND (reference sequence). CDR3 residues: CASSILQGPYEQYF. CDR3 sequence (DNA): TGTGCCAGTAGTATACTCCAGGGCCCCTACGAGCAGTACTTC.

This clone was counted a single time. This chain connects TRBV28 to TRBJ1-1; no definite D call. Deletions cut 3 bases from V and 0 bases from J, with 5 bases between. This CDR3 region has 13 residues. CDR1 is MDHEN and CDR2 is SYDVKM in the germline V gene. CDR3 residues: CASSLRMNTEAFF. The CDR3, as DNA: TGTGCCAGCAGTTTGAGGATGAACACTGAAGCTTTCTTT.

The chain couples TRBV11-2 to TRBJ1-1; D is ambiguous. This CDR3 region has 12 residues. Trimming left V 0 bases short and J 14 bases short, with 13 bases between. Germline V gives CDR1 SGHAT, CDR2 FQNNGV. The CDR3 spells CASSLEDRRRFF. The DNA for the CDR3 is TGTGCCAGCAGCTTAGAGGACCGGAGGAGGTTCTTT.

This rearrangement joins TRBV28 to TRBJ1-5; D not certain. Per germline, CDR1 MDHEN and CDR2 SYDVKM. The CDR3 is 18 residues long. V lost 6 bases and J 0 bases, leaving 21 bases between the germline ends. This chain's CDR3 is CASRYHTGGGNSNQPQHF. CDR3 DNA sequence: TGTGCCAGCAGATACCACACGGGTGGTGGAAATAGCAATCAGCCCCAGCATTTT.

As regards this clone: One end of the junction is discordant with germline, which a read error may explain. The J gene is TRBJ2-6, the V gene TRBV19, with D perhaps matching TRBD1 (6 bases). CDR3 length: 17 residues. Germline assignment: CDR1 LNHDA and CDR2 SQIVND (reference sequence). The CDR3 region has the DNA TGTGCCAGTAGCCCGGGACACCAAATCTCTAGGGCCAACGTCCTGACTTTC. Protein product: CASSPGHQISRANVLTF.

Written as DNA, the CDR3 is TGTGCCAGCAGTGAACTTTCCGGGGAGCTGTTTTTT. Translation: CASSELSGELFF. This sequence joins TRBV2 and TRBJ2-2; D is ambiguous. Germline CDR1 is SNHLY and CDR2 is FYNNEI. Trimming took 2 bases from V and 6 from J, leaving 4 bases between them. The CDR3 is 12 amino acids.

V and J are TRBV19 and TRBJ2-5; D gene ambiguous. With 6 bases removed from V and 2 bases from J, the gap between germline ends came to 16 bases. This CDR3 contains 15 residues. CDR1 and CDR2 (germline): LNHDA, SQIVND (reference sequence). The CDR3 region has the DNA TGTGCCAGTAGAAGTAGCCGGATCCTACAAGAGACCCAGTACTTC. Translation gives CASRSSRILQETQYF. The full variable domain, rest sourced from reference TRBV19 and TRBJ2-5, is DGGITQSPKYLFRKEGQNVTLSCEQNLNHDAMYWYRQDPGQGLRLIYYSQIVNDFQKGDIAEGYSVSREKKESFPLTVTSAQKNPTAFYLCASRSSRILQETQYFGPGTRLLVL.

The chain uses TRBV28 and TRBJ2-7, with 7 bases lining up with TRBD1. The junction had 8 bases not matched to a gene; V was cut back by 5 bases and J by 4 bases. The CDR3 sequence is 14 residues long. The germline V gene encodes CDR1 MDHEN and CDR2 SYDVKM. The CDR3 protein is CASSNRDRGYEQYF. For the CDR3, the DNA is TGTGCCAGCAGTAACCGGGACAGAGGATACGAGCAGTACTTC.

The chain links TRBV5-1 to TRBJ2-7, with D tentatively TRBD1 (6 bases). Germline CDR1 SGHRS, CDR2 YFSETQ. Trimming left V 3 bases short and J 2 bases short, with 15 bases between. This CDR3 contains 15 residues. The CDR3 protein is CASSSQIQGTYEQYF. The CDR3 nucleotides are TGCGCCAGCAGCTCCCAGATACAGGGCACCTACGAGCAGTACTTC.

This chain joins TRBV5-1 and TRBJ1-2; TRBD1 might be the D (6 bases). Germline-derived CDR1 and CDR2 are SGHRS and YFSETQ. With 4 bases removed from V and 8 bases from J, the gap between germline ends came to 15 bases. The CDR3 contains 13 residues. CDR3 nucleotides: TGCGCCAGCAGCCCGGACAGACCTGGGGGCTACACCTTC. It encodes CASSPDRPGGYTF.

This clone showed up just a few times. V and J are TRBV4-1 and TRBJ1-3; TRBD1 aligns across 8 bases. This CDR3 contains 14 residues. CDR1 MGHRA and CDR2 YSYEKL come from the germline V gene. J lost 7 bases, V lost 5 bases, and 7 bases had no gene match. The CDR3 here is CASSRQGTANTIYF. As DNA, the CDR3 is TGCGCCAGCAGCAGACAGGGGACGGCCAACACCATATATTTT.

This CDR3 reads CASSPRTGNYIGEQFF. In nucleotides, the CDR3 is TGCGCCAGCAGCCCCCGGACAGGTAACTACATCGGTGAGCAGTTCTTC. The chain links TRBV5-1 to TRBJ2-1, with 7 bases fitting TRBD1. The V gene end was trimmed by 4 bases and the J gene end by 9 bases; junction bases not matched to a gene: 16. The CDR3 sequence is 16 residues long. Germline V CDR1 and CDR2: SGHRS, YFSETQ. The full variable domain, in which reference TRBV5-1 and TRBJ2-1 provide the parts outside the CDR3, is KAGVTQTPRYLIKTRGQQVTLSCSPISGHRSVSWYQQTPGQGLQFLFEYFSETQRNKGNFPGRFSGRQFSNSRSEMNVSTLELGDSALYLCASSPRTGNYIGEQFFGPGTRLTVL.